Presented here are 22 T cell receptor beta chains from one specimen sequenced in a study of shared clonotypes between healthy human individuals. TCRdb keeps only in-frame clones here, not all; method: immunoSEQ multiplex PCR. Of about 680,000 clones in the sample, around two thirds were seen once. The sample comprised memory CD4+ T cells sorted from blood. Specified subset: CD45RA-negative fraction. All receptors come from a woman younger than 45 in good health.

The genes are TRBV7-9 and TRBJ2-7; 11 bases align to TRBD2. Germline lookup yields CDR1 SEHNR and CDR2 FQNEAQ (reference sequence). The length of the CDR3 is 15 residues. The V gene end was trimmed by 5 bases and the J gene end by 2 bases; junction bases not matched to a gene: 5. CDR3 sequence: CASSTPGLAAYEQYF. CDR3 nucleotide sequence: TGTGCCAGCAGCACACCGGGACTAGCGGCCTACGAGCAGTACTTC. The full variable domain, with the rest looked up from reference TRBV7-9 and TRBJ2-7, is DTGVSQNPRHKITKRGQNVTFRCDPISEHNRLYWYRQTLGQGPEFLTYFQNEAQLEKSRLLSDRFSAERPKGSFSTLEIQRTEQGDSAMYLCASSTPGLAAYEQYFGPGTRLTVT.

This clone has only a few counts. This same CDR3 is encoded by further DNA sequences in the sample. The rearrangement joins TRBV5-1 to TRBJ2-2; D uncertain. V lost 0 bases and J 5 bases, leaving 5 bases between the germline ends. CDR1 and CDR2 from the germline V gene are SGHRS and YFSETQ. There are 13 residues in the CDR3. CDR3 in DNA: TGCGCCAGCAGCTTGGATCTAACCGGGGAGCTGTTTTTT. It codes for CASSLDLTGELFF.

Here the CDR3 reads CASSLAGLAGVAEQFF. The CDR3 DNA reads as TGCGCCAGCAGCTTGGCCGGACTAGCGGGAGTAGCTGAGCAGTTCTTC. J is TRBJ2-1 and V is TRBV5-1; TRBD2 matches at 13 bases. Per germline, CDR1 SGHRS and CDR2 YFSETQ. The J segment lost 9 bases and the V segment lost 0 bases, leaving 6 bases of the junction unmatched. The CDR3 is 16 residues long.

The V and J genes are TRBV19 and TRBJ2-3; D possibly corresponds to TRBD1 (6 bases). The CDR3 is made up of 14 amino acids. V lost 4 bases to trimming and J lost 2 bases, with 10 bases between them. Germline CDR1 reads LNHDA; CDR2 reads SQIVND (reference sequence). The DNA of the CDR3 is TGTGCCAGTAGTAGGGGGCTCTCCACAGATACGCAGTATTTT. Amino acids: CASSRGLSTDTQYF.

This chain connects TRBV7-2 to TRBJ2-7; 9 nucleotides line up with TRBD1. The length of the CDR3 is 14 residues. Per germline, CDR1 SGHTA and CDR2 FQGNSA. The ends lost 4 bases at V and 5 bases at J; junction bases unmatched: 6. The CDR3 sequence: CASSSWTGVNEQYF. DNA of the CDR3: TGTGCCAGCAGCTCTTGGACAGGGGTAAACGAGCAGTACTTC.

The chain carries TRBV28 and TRBJ1-5; D is undetermined. V was clipped by 4 bases and J by 3 bases, with 13 bases between them. The CDR3 consists of 15 residues. Germline V lookup: CDR1 MDHEN, CDR2 SYDVKM. The CDR3 DNA sequence: TGTGCCAGCAGTTCGCCAGACAAGTTCAATCAGCCCCAGCATTTT. This encodes CASSSPDKFNQPQHF.

V gene TRBV11-2 combines with J gene TRBJ1-1; 7 bases are a match to TRBD1. Unmatched junction bases numbered 7, after V lost 6 bases and J lost 0 bases. Germline V lookup: CDR1 SGHAT, CDR2 FQNNGV. This CDR3 comprises 15 residues. In nucleotides, the CDR3 is TGTGCCAGCAGTCGGACAGGCGCCATGAACACTGAAGCTTTCTTT. Protein product: CASSRTGAMNTEAFF.

The chain couples TRBV18 to TRBJ2-6, with 7 bases lining up with TRBD2. The CDR3 covers 15 residues. Germline CDR1 is KGHSH and CDR2 is LQKENI. V shed 3 bases and J 2 bases; nucleotides not matched to a gene: 1. The CDR3 region has the DNA TGTGCCAGCTCACCTGGGACTACTGGGGCCAACGTCCTGACTTTC. It encodes CASSPGTTGANVLTF. The full variable domain, rest sourced from reference TRBV18 and TRBJ2-6, is NAGVMQNPRHLVRRRGQEARLRCSPMKGHSHVYWYRQLPEEGLKFMVYLQKENIIDESGMPKERFSAEFPKEGPSILRIQQVVRGDSAAYFCASSPGTTGANVLTFGAGSRLTVL.

The chain combines TRBV19 with TRBJ2-7, with D perhaps matching TRBD1 (5 bases). CDR3 size: 10 residues. The V and J ends lost 11 bases and 2 bases respectively, with 7 bases between them. Germline V gives CDR1 LNHDA, CDR2 SQIVND (reference sequence). In DNA, the CDR3 is TGTGCCGTAGGGGCCTACGAGCAGTACTTC. Translation: CAVGAYEQYF. The full variable domain, with the rest looked up from reference TRBV19 and TRBJ2-7, is DGGITQSPKYLFRKEGQNVTLSCEQNLNHDAMYWYRQDPGQGLRLIYYSQIVNDFQKGDIAEGYSVSREKKESFPLTVTSAQKNPTAFYLCAVGAYEQYFGPGTRLTVT.

This chain connects TRBV15 to TRBJ2-5, with a possible D match to TRBD2 (5 bases). The CDR3 has 13 residues. From germline, CDR1 is LNHNV and CDR2 YYDKDF (reference sequence). V was shortened by 4 bases and J by 5 bases, with 11 bases between the two germline ends. DNA for the CDR3: TGTGCCACCAGCAACGGGATCGGGGAGACCCAGTACTTC. Protein sequence: CATSNGIGETQYF.

The V gene is TRBV18, the J gene TRBJ2-1, with 10 bases lining up with TRBD2. V lost 1 base, J lost 4 bases, and 1 base stayed unmatched. Germline V gene data show CDR1 as KGHSH and CDR2 as LQKENI. The CDR3 has 15 residues. CDR3 nucleotide sequence: TGTGCCAGCTCACCACGGACTAGCGGATACAATGAGCAGTTCTTC. The encoded protein is CASSPRTSGYNEQFF.

This CDR3 is CASSPGTGLNTEAFF. The CDR3 bases are TGTGCCAGCAGTCCCGGGACAGGGTTAAACACTGAAGCTTTCTTT. This rearrangement joins TRBV2 to TRBJ1-1; the match to TRBD1 covers 9 bases. J was trimmed by 2 bases and V by 5 bases; bases with no gene match: 6. The CDR3 consists of 15 residues. The V gene's germline CDR1 is SNHLY and CDR2 FYNNEI.

This chain uses TRBV21-1 with TRBJ2-7; the D call in the table, TRBD2, was not verified against the DNA. TRBV21-1 is a pseudogene segment. The CDR3 sequence is 17 residues long. CDR3 bases: TGTGCCAGCAGCAAGGGAGGGGAGGCCGGGGGTTGGATCCGGCAGTACTTC. It encodes CASSKGGEAGGWIRQYF.

This clone was counted between two and nine times. The CDR3 region is CASSYGQGPNTDTQYF. CDR3 bases: TGCGCCAGCAGCTATGGACAGGGGCCGAACACAGATACGCAGTATTTT. The chain joins TRBV5-1 to TRBJ2-3; 9 bases align to TRBD1. Germline-derived CDR1 and CDR2 are SGHRS and YFSETQ. Losses at the gene ends were 3 bases for V and 2 bases for J; bases not matched to a gene: 7. This CDR3 region has 16 residues.

A note on this clone: This CDR3 is also generated by other DNA sequences in the sample. The chain has TRBV5-1 and TRBJ2-1; D may be TRBD1 or TRBD2 (5 bases each). The ends were cut back, 0 bases at V and 4 bases at J, with 8 bases in the middle. Germline CDR1 and CDR2: SGHRS and YFSETQ. The CDR3 contains 14 residues. This CDR3 is CASSLGDGYNEQFF. The CDR3 region has the DNA TGCGCCAGCAGCTTGGGGGACGGATACAATGAGCAGTTCTTC.

The chain links TRBV4-2 to TRBJ2-1, with TRBD1 identical over 9 bases. The germline gives CDR1 LGHNA, CDR2 YNFKEQ. The CDR3 runs 16 residues. Trimming removed 2 bases from V and 8 bases from J; junction bases left unmatched: 10. CDR3 nucleotide sequence: TGTGCCAGCAGCCAATGGCCGGGACAGGGTGGCGATGAGCAGTTCTTC. Its translation: CASSQWPGQGGDEQFF.

This sequence joins TRBV28 and TRBJ2-2; D call uncertain. This CDR3 is 15 amino acids long. Germline V gene data show CDR1 as MDHEN and CDR2 as SYDVKM. The V gene lost 4 bases and the J gene lost 1 base, with 10 bases spanning the gap. CDR3 region: CASSSTTENTGELFF. Written as DNA, the CDR3 is TGTGCCAGCAGTTCAACCACGGAGAACACCGGGGAGCTGTTTTTT.

This clone was observed a single time. The chain recombines TRBV6-4 with TRBJ2-7; 7 bases are a match to TRBD2. Germline CDR1 reads MRHNA; CDR2 reads SNTAGT. J was trimmed by 4 bases and V by 7 bases; bases with no gene match: 13. The CDR3 runs 15 residues. The CDR3 reads CASIKETTGGYEQYF. CDR3 nucleotide sequence: TGTGCCAGCATCAAGGAGACTACGGGGGGTTACGAGCAGTACTTC.

The rearrangement joins TRBV28 to TRBJ1-5; tentatively, D is TRBD1 (6 bases). Trimming stripped 10 bases from V and 5 bases from J, with 30 bases between. This CDR3 contains 18 residues. Germline V gene sequence: CDR1 MDHEN, CDR2 SYDVKM. This chain's CDR3 is CATTGMGTGIGAHQPQHF. CDR3 in DNA: TGTGCCACCACTGGGATGGGTACAGGGATAGGGGCTCATCAGCCCCAGCATTTT.

The chain has TRBV28 and TRBJ1-1, with D unclear. Germline lookup yields CDR1 MDHEN and CDR2 SYDVKM. Trimming pared 1 base from V and 6 bases from J, leaving 18 bases between. The CDR3 is 16 residues long. This CDR3 reads CASSLFRAIAAAEAFF. The CDR3 coding sequence is TGTGCCAGCAGTTTATTCCGGGCCATAGCGGCCGCTGAAGCTTTCTTT.

The V and J genes are TRBV28 and TRBJ2-7, with TRBD1 as a possible D gene (6 bases). CDR1 MDHEN and CDR2 SYDVKM come from the germline V gene. V was cut by 1 base and J by 6 bases, with 19 bases left in between. This CDR3 region has 16 residues. The CDR3 nucleotides read TGTGCCAGCAGTTTATATTTGAGCAGGGGATCAGCCGAGCAGTACTTC. Its translation: CASSLYLSRGSAEQYF.

CDR3 region: CASSIGTGHFF. The DNA for the CDR3 is TGTGCCAGTAGTATTGGGACAGGGCACTTCTTC. This chain links TRBV19 with TRBJ2-1, with TRBD1 matching 9 bases. V gave up 3 bases and J gave up 16 bases; unmatched junction bases: 4. This CDR3 is 11 amino acids long. Germline assignment: CDR1 LNHDA and CDR2 SQIVND (reference sequence).